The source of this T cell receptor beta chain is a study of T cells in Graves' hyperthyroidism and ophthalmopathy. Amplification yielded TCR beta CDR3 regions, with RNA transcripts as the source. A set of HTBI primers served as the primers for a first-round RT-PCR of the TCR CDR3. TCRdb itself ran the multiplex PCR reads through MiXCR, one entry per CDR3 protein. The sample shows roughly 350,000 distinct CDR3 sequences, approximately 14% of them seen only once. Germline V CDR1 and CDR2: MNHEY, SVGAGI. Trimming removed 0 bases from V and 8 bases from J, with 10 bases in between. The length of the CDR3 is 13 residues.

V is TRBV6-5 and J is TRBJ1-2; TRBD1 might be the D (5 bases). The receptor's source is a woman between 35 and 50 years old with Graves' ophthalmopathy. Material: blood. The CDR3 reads CASSYSEGSGYTF. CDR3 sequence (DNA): TGTGCCAGCAGTTACTCGGAGGGGAGCGGCTACACCTTC.